The table lists the clone carrying this TCR beta chain with a count of one. These data belong to a study of T cells in Graves' hyperthyroidism and ophthalmopathy. There were TCR beta CDR3 regions amplified from RNA transcripts. With the HTBI primer set, the TCR CDR3 went through a first round of RT-PCR. TCRdb fed the multiplex PCR reads into MiXCR, producing one record per CDR3 protein. The repertoire includes about 260,000 distinct CDR3 sequences, over 15% of them detected once, and about 30% sits in the top ten. Germline CDR1 and CDR2: SGHDT and YYEEEE. CDR3 length equals 16 residues. V was trimmed by 0 bases and J by 6 bases, leaving 19 bases between them.

Sequencing was performed on blood. This clonotype originated in a woman aged 18-29 years with Graves' ophthalmopathy. This rearrangement joins TRBV5-6 to TRBJ2-7; D uncertain. The CDR3 nucleotides are TGTGCCAGCAGCTTGGGTGTGCCCGAAAGTTCGGTCGAGCAGTACTTC. Translated: CASSLGVPESSVEQYF.